These T cell receptor beta chains were read from a single sample in a study of T cells after yellow fever vaccination. TCRdb recomputed calls from the 5' RACE reads with MiXCR, one row per CDR3 protein. The sample includes 250,000 to 300,000 distinct CDR3 sequences, roughly 8.7% of them seen just once. The sequencing used CD4+ T cells sorted from PBMCs, collected 5 days after the yellow fever booster vaccination. These receptors were collected from a young man who received the YFV17D yellow fever vaccine. The CDR3 runs from the conserved cysteine through the conserved F or W. A D gene is named only where the DNA matches it firmly. Part of the rows lack a size; the others show once, few, many or a class for expanded clones.

d_call,clone_size,v_call,j_call,cdr3_aa,cdr3_nt
NA,few,TRBV12-3/TRBV12-4,TRBJ1-6,CASSFTGVYSPLHF,TGTGCCAGCAGTTTTACCGGGGTTTATTCACCCCTCCACTTT
TRBD1,many,TRBV6-1,TRBJ2-3,CASRPTGVDTQYF,TGTGCCAGCAGGCCGACAGGGGTAGATACGCAGTATTTT
TRBD2,few,TRBV6-5,TRBJ2-7,CASSSTMPGLAGGLHEQYF,TGTGCCAGCAGTTCAACGATGCCGGGACTAGCGGGGGGACTTCATGAGCAGTACTTC
NA,few,TRBV6-5,TRBJ1-1,CASSYRIVTGTEAFF,TGTGCCAGCAGTTACCGAATCGTGACGGGCACTGAAGCTTTCTTT
TRBD1,many,TRBV7-2,TRBJ2-1,CASSYPRQGEQFF,TGTGCCAGCAGCTACCCTCGACAGGGTGAGCAGTTCTTC
NA,NA,TRBV21-1,TRBJ1-6,CASSKALREAGGNSPLHF,TGTGCCAGCAGCAAAGCGCTTAGAGAAGCTGGGGGAAATTCACCCCTCCACTTT
TRBD1,NA,TRBV6-2/TRBV6-3,TRBJ2-5,CASSYRGQIQETQYF,TGTGCCAGCAGTTACCGGGGACAGATCCAAGAGACCCAGTACTTC
TRBD1,NA,TRBV12-3/TRBV12-4,TRBJ1-2,CASRRGTAYGYTF,TGTGCCAGCAGACGTGGGACAGCGTATGGCTACACCTTC
TRBD1,few,TRBV2,TRBJ1-4,CASIPGQGRREKLFF,TGTGCCAGCATCCCGGGACAGGGGCGTCGTGAAAAACTGTTTTTT
NA,many,TRBV7-2,TRBJ2-7,CASSWGSYEQYF,TGTGCCAGCAGTTGGGGATCGTACGAGCAGTACTTC
NA,NA,TRBV25-1,TRBJ1-1,CASKQNGSTTEAFF,TGTGCCAGCAAACAAAACGGCTCGACCACTGAAGCTTTCTTT
NA,NA,TRBV12-3/TRBV12-4,TRBJ2-7,CASSRTRGTEQYF,TGTGCCAGCAGTCGCACCCGGGGCACCGAGCAGTACTTC
NA,few,TRBV3-1,TRBJ1-1,CASSLAGLGAAEAFF,TGTGCCAGCAGCCTCGCGGGTTTGGGGGCCGCTGAAGCTTTCTTT
NA,few,TRBV4-3,TRBJ2-2,CASSQTAGGTGELFF,TGCGCCAGCAGCCAAACGGCCGGGGGCACCGGGGAGCTGTTTTTT
TRBD2,NA,TRBV5-1,TRBJ2-3,CASSFQRGDTQYF,TGCGCCAGCAGCTTTCAGCGGGGGGATACGCAGTATTTT
NA,NA,TRBV7-2,TRBJ1-1,CASSPLGPEAFF,TGTGCCAGCAGCCCCCTGGGGCCAGAAGCTTTCTTT
NA,NA,TRBV4-1,TRBJ1-5,CASSQSTANQPQHF,TGCGCCAGCAGCCAATCTACAGCTAATCAGCCCCAGCATTTT
TRBD1,few,TRBV20-1,TRBJ1-1,CSAGGTGNNMNTEAFF,TGCAGTGCGGGAGGGACAGGGAACAACATGAACACTGAAGCTTTCTTT
NA,NA,TRBV5-1,TRBJ2-6,CASSLGPGGANVLTF,TGCGCCAGCAGCTTGGGACCAGGCGGGGCCAACGTCCTGACTTTC
NA,few,TRBV12-3/TRBV12-4,TRBJ2-3,CASSLVPGSSTDTQYF,TGTGCCAGCAGTTTAGTTCCAGGATCTAGCACAGATACGCAGTATTTT
NA,many,TRBV6-5,TRBJ2-3,CASSDQGSGTQYF,TGTGCCAGCAGTGACCAGGGTAGCGGTACGCAGTATTTT
TRBD1,few,TRBV5-1,TRBJ2-5,CASRLEGAETQYF,TGCGCCAGCAGGCTTGAGGGGGCCGAGACCCAGTACTTC
NA,NA,TRBV4-1,TRBJ1-5,CASSPVPQSHQPQHF,TGCGCCAGCAGCCCCGTCCCACAGTCCCATCAGCCCCAGCATTTT
NA,NA,TRBV12-3/TRBV12-4,TRBJ2-7,CASSLEGAGYEQYF,TGTGCCAGCAGTTTGGAGGGGGCTGGATACGAGCAGTACTTC
NA,NA,TRBV7-8,TRBJ1-2,CASSQQSPHGYTF,TGTGCCAGCAGTCAGCAGAGCCCCCATGGCTACACCTTC
NA,few,TRBV7-2,TRBJ1-6,CASSPQRGSYNSPLHF,TGTGCCAGCAGCCCCCAGCGGGGCTCCTATAATTCACCCCTCCACTTT
NA,NA,TRBV7-3,TRBJ2-3,CASSLSPVGGGTDTQYF,TGTGCCAGCAGCCTATCCCCAGTGGGCGGGGGCACAGATACGCAGTATTTT
NA,few,TRBV15,TRBJ2-5,CATSRDKQETQYF,TGTGCCACCAGCAGAGACAAACAAGAGACCCAGTACTTC
NA,NA,TRBV12-3/TRBV12-4,TRBJ2-2,CASSFEDGHTGELFF,TGTGCCAGCAGTTTCGAGGACGGACACACCGGGGAGCTGTTTTTT
NA,few,TRBV5-1,TRBJ1-2,CASSLEGINYGYTF,TGCGCCAGCAGCTTGGAAGGAATTAACTATGGCTACACCTTC
NA,NA,TRBV6-5,TRBJ1-2,CASSYDLANYGYTF,TGTGCCAGCAGTTACGATTTAGCTAACTATGGCTACACCTTC
TRBD2,few,TRBV7-3,TRBJ2-3,CASSLLAGGSLSTDTQYF,TGTGCCAGCAGCTTATTAGCGGGGGGGTCCCTTAGCACAGATACGCAGTATTTT
NA,few,TRBV9,TRBJ1-5,CASSETRGPQPQHF,TGTGCCAGCAGCGAAACACGTGGGCCTCAGCCCCAGCATTTT
TRBD2,NA,TRBV25-1,TRBJ2-1,CASSNLAGVGNEQFF,TGTGCCAGCAGTAACCTAGCGGGGGTTGGCAATGAGCAGTTCTTC
NA,NA,TRBV23-1,TRBJ2-7,CARGQEIYEQYF,TGCGCCAGAGGACAAGAAATCTACGAGCAGTACTTC
NA,many,TRBV5-1,TRBJ2-2,CASTFTSSRGTGELFF,TGCGCCAGCACGTTCACTAGCTCTCGCGGCACCGGGGAGCTGTTTTTT
NA,many,TRBV12-3/TRBV12-4,TRBJ1-5,CASSFGGSNQPQHF,TGTGCCAGCAGTTTTGGGGGTAGCAATCAGCCCCAGCATTTT
NA,few,TRBV20-1,TRBJ2-2,CSAMGPNTGELFF,TGCAGTGCTATGGGGCCGAACACCGGGGAGCTGTTTTTT
NA,NA,TRBV9,TRBJ1-1,CASSVDRSLPVTEAFF,TGTGCCAGCAGCGTAGATCGGTCACTCCCGGTCACTGAAGCTTTCTTT
TRBD2,NA,TRBV3-1,TRBJ2-3,CASGLAGGMGDTQYF,TGTGCCAGCGGACTAGCGGGGGGGATGGGAGATACGCAGTATTTT
NA,NA,TRBV4-1,TRBJ1-1,CASSQDEGGWNTEAFF,TGCGCCAGCAGCCAAGATGAGGGCGGGTGGAACACTGAAGCTTTCTTT
NA,NA,TRBV9,TRBJ2-1,CASSTGDNEQFF,TGTGCCAGCAGCACTGGGGACAATGAGCAGTTCTTC
NA,few,TRBV15,TRBJ2-3,CATSKSMGLYTDTQYF,TGTGCCACCAGCAAATCGATGGGACTTTACACAGATACGCAGTATTTT
TRBD2,few,TRBV5-4,TRBJ2-3,CASSSGVAGGRKDTQYF,TGTGCCAGCAGCTCCGGGGTAGCGGGGGGGCGAAAAGATACGCAGTATTTT
NA,few,TRBV30,TRBJ2-6,CAWTLTPGANVLTF,TGTGCCTGGACGCTAACCCCTGGGGCCAACGTCCTGACTTTC
NA,NA,TRBV28,TRBJ2-1,CASRLGGPPNNEQFF,TGTGCCAGCCGCTTGGGGGGGCCCCCTAACAATGAGCAGTTCTTC
TRBD2,NA,TRBV5-1,TRBJ2-3,CASSLTGTSGSTDTQYF,TGCGCCAGCAGCTTGACTGGGACTAGCGGAAGCACAGATACGCAGTATTTT
NA,many,TRBV5-1,TRBJ2-5,CASSQWGPGETQYF,TGCGCCAGCAGCCAGTGGGGCCCGGGGGAGACCCAGTACTTC
TRBD2,many,TRBV11-2,TRBJ2-1,CASSPLAGDHNEQFF,TGTGCCAGCAGCCCTTTAGCGGGGGACCACAATGAGCAGTTCTTC
TRBD1,NA,TRBV14,TRBJ1-1,CASSQRRGQNTEAFF,TGTGCCAGCAGCCAGCGTAGGGGGCAGAACACTGAAGCTTTCTTT